The next 28 T cell receptor beta chains were all read from a single sample in a study of T-cell reconstitution after alpha-beta-depleted transplantation in children. Unique molecular identifiers were incorporated during preparation of the TCRbeta library. TCRdb reanalysed the PCR reads using MiXCR and keeps one entry per CDR3 protein. The data contain over 200,000 distinct CDR3 sequences, about a sixth of them seen just once; the ten biggest clones take up approximately 40%. This specimen consisted of PBMCs, mostly from graft donor cells, obtained 360 days after TCRalphabeta/CD19-depleted stem cell transplant. All receptors come from a male patient aged 2-15 years who had a stem cell transplant for acute lymphoblastic leukemia, so the T cells may come from the graft donor.

This chain connects TRBV3-1 to TRBJ1-1; possible D gene TRBD1, 5 bases. With 4 bases removed from V and 6 bases from J, the gap between germline ends came to 27 bases. The CDR3 spans 18 residues. Germline CDR1 and CDR2: LGHDT and YNNKEL (reference sequence). CDR3 residues: CASSPLAGQGGFFSEAFF. The CDR3 coding sequence is TGTGCCAGCAGCCCATTGGCGGGTCAGGGAGGGTTTTTTTCTGAAGCTTTCTTT.

J is TRBJ1-5 and V is TRBV12-3 or TRBV12-4; D unresolved. The V gene lost 4 bases and the J gene lost 4 bases, with 14 bases spanning the gap. The CDR3 is made up of 15 amino acids. CDR3 nucleotide sequence: TGTGCCAGCAGTTCGTACGATGAGGCGAATCAGCCCCAGCATTTT. It encodes CASSSYDEANQPQHF.

A few counts support this clonotype. This rearrangement joins TRBV12-3 or TRBV12-4 to TRBJ2-1, with D possibly being TRBD2 (5 bases). V dropped 3 bases and J dropped 3 bases, with 12 bases sitting between them. The CDR3 sequence is 15 residues long. The CDR3 here is CASSFGLGGYNEQFF. DNA of the CDR3: TGTGCCAGCAGTTTTGGGCTAGGAGGCTACAATGAGCAGTTCTTC.

This clonotype was counted only a few times. This chain links TRBV11-2 with TRBJ2-1; 16 bases line up with TRBD2. Trimming at V came to 3 bases and at J to 6 bases, leaving 5 bases not matched to a gene. This CDR3 has 17 residues. Germline V gives CDR1 SGHAT, CDR2 FQNNGV. CDR3 amino acids: CASSLGLAGGLGNEQFF. CDR3 bases: TGTGCCAGCAGCTTGGGACTAGCGGGGGGGCTCGGCAATGAGCAGTTCTTC.

There are many counts of this clonotype. The chain has TRBV12-3 or TRBV12-4 and TRBJ2-2; tentatively, D is TRBD2 (5 bases). The CDR3 extends over 14 amino acids. With 2 bases removed from V and 1 base from J, the gap between germline ends came to 5 bases. The CDR3, as DNA: TGTGCCAGCAGTTTACGGGGGAACACCGGGGAGCTGTTTTTT. Protein: CASSLRGNTGELFF.

Only a few counts were recorded for this clonotype. The chain is built from TRBV12-3 or TRBV12-4 and TRBJ1-6; maybe TRBD1 (5 bases). V gave up 6 bases and J gave up 12 bases, with 21 bases separating them. CDR3 length equals 15 residues. The CDR3 loop is CASRGPDAQGGPLHF. In DNA form, the CDR3 reads TGTGCCAGCAGGGGTCCTGACGCCCAGGGAGGACCCCTCCACTTT.

This clonotype appeared a few times. The chain is built from TRBV12-3 or TRBV12-4 and TRBJ2-7, with D perhaps matching TRBD1 or TRBD2 (5 bases each). This CDR3 has 14 amino acids. Deletions cut 7 bases from V and 4 bases from J, with 17 bases between. This CDR3 reads CASTQGSGLYEQYF. CDR3 bases: TGTGCCAGCACCCAGGGTTCAGGACTTTACGAGCAGTACTTC.

This clonotype was counted a single time. The chain carries TRBV28 and TRBJ2-6; D ambiguous. The CDR3 length is 15 residues. V lost 7 bases, J lost 0 bases, and 10 bases lay in between. Germline V gives CDR1 MDHEN, CDR2 SYDVKM. This CDR3 is CASTRLSSGANVLTF. The CDR3 DNA sequence: TGTGCCAGCACCAGACTGAGCTCTGGGGCCAACGTCCTGACTTTC. Variable domain in full (rest from reference TRBV28 and TRBJ2-6): DVKVTQSSRYLVKRTGEKVFLECVQDMDHENMFWYRQDPGLGLRLIYFSYDVKMKEKGDIPEGYSVSREKKERFSLILESASTNQTSMYLCASTRLSSGANVLTFGAGSRLTVL.

This chain connects TRBV12-3 or TRBV12-4 to TRBJ1-2; TRBD1 agrees at 9 bases. J gave up 4 bases and V 3 bases, and 9 bases lay outside the gene matches. The CDR3 runs 16 residues. The CDR3 reads CASSFPRDRVGYGYTF. CDR3 coding DNA: TGTGCCAGCAGTTTTCCCCGGGACAGGGTCGGCTATGGCTACACCTTC.

There are a few counts of this clonotype. This rearrangement joins TRBV5-1 to TRBJ2-3; D remains unclear. From germline, CDR1 is SGHRS and CDR2 YFSETQ. The CDR3 runs 14 residues. Trimming pared 0 bases from V and 5 bases from J, leaving 10 bases between. CDR3 amino acids: CASSLGLYEDTQYF. CDR3 nucleotides: TGCGCCAGCAGCTTGGGACTTTACGAAGATACGCAGTATTTT. Filled out from reference TRBV5-1 and TRBJ2-3, the complete variable domain reads KAGVTQTPRYLIKTRGQQVTLSCSPISGHRSVSWYQQTPGQGLQFLFEYFSETQRNKGNFPGRFSGRQFSNSRSEMNVSTLELGDSALYLCASSLGLYEDTQYFGPGTRLTVL.

The genes are TRBV7-7 and TRBJ2-7; D tentatively reads TRBD1 or TRBD2 (5 bases each). This CDR3 is 15 amino acids long. Between the trimmed V and J ends, which lost 2 bases and 3 bases, there was a span of 14 bases. Germline CDR1 reads SSHAT; CDR2 reads FNYEAQ (reference sequence). The CDR3 nucleotides read TGTGCCAGCAGCTTACGCGAGGGACCGGACTACGAGCAGTACTTC. Its protein product is CASSLREGPDYEQYF. Supplemented by reference TRBV7-7 and TRBJ2-7, the full variable domain reads GAGVSQSPRYKVTKRGQDVTLRCDPISSHATLYWYQQALGQGPEFLTYFNYEAQPDKSGLPSDRFSAERPEGSISTLTIQRTEQRDSAMYRCASSLREGPDYEQYFGPGTRLTVT.

This clonotype was seen a handful of times. The V and J genes are TRBV12-3 or TRBV12-4 and TRBJ2-7; D gene ambiguous. V lost 6 bases and J 6 bases, leaving 12 bases between the germline ends. The CDR3 runs 12 residues. The CDR3: CASSPRPGEQYF. In DNA form, the CDR3 reads TGTGCCAGCAGCCCGAGACCGGGCGAGCAGTACTTC.

The chain recombines TRBV7-2 with TRBJ2-1; D ambiguous. Germline V gene data show CDR1 as SGHTA and CDR2 as FQGNSA. The CDR3 spans 14 residues. V dropped 1 base and J dropped 4 bases, with 8 bases sitting between them. The DNA for the CDR3 is TGTGCCAGCAGCTTAGTAGTCGGATACAATGAGCAGTTCTTC. As protein: CASSLVVGYNEQFF.

The V and J genes are TRBV7-8 and TRBJ1-1, with 9 bases identical to TRBD1. With 5 bases clipped from V and 2 bases from J, the junction kept 6 bases outside the gene matches. In germline, CDR1 is SGHVS, CDR2 FQNEAQ. This CDR3 is built from 15 residues. For the CDR3, the DNA is TGTGCCAGCAGCCGCTTACAGGGGGCAAACACTGAAGCTTTCTTT. It codes for CASSRLQGANTEAFF.

The V call is TRBV20-1, the J call TRBJ2-1, with D maybe TRBD1 (6 bases). V was cut by 5 bases and J by 2 bases, with 13 bases left in between. From germline, CDR1 is DFQATT and CDR2 SNEGSKA (reference sequence). The CDR3 is 14 amino acids. CDR3 sequence (DNA): TGCAGTGCTCCCCGGCAGGGGACCTACAATGAGCAGTTCTTC. Protein: CSAPRQGTYNEQFF.

This clonotype was detected only a few times. The chain couples TRBV5-1 to TRBJ2-3, with D perhaps TRBD1 or TRBD2 (6 bases each). CDR3 length: 16 amino acids. Trimming cost V 1 base and J 4 bases, with 16 bases left between them. CDR1 SGHRS and CDR2 YFSETQ come from the germline V gene. CDR3 residues: CASSLNPGAIADTQYF. As DNA, the CDR3 is TGCGCCAGCAGCTTGAATCCGGGGGCAATCGCAGATACGCAGTATTTT.

This clonotype was seen at least ten times. V is TRBV4-3 and J is TRBJ1-1, with a tentative D call TRBD1 (5 bases). Between the trimmed V and J ends, which lost 0 bases and 6 bases, there was a span of 11 bases. The CDR3 contains 14 residues. Germline CDR1 is LGHNA and CDR2 is YSLEER. In DNA form, the CDR3 reads TGCGCCAGCAGCCAAGAGGGGGGAACAGCTGAAGCTTTCTTT. It yields the protein CASSQEGGTAEAFF.

The V gene is TRBV3-1, the J gene TRBJ1-1; TRBD1 matches 10 bases. The J segment lost 5 bases and the V segment lost 4 bases, leaving 4 bases of the junction unmatched. CDR3 length: 14 amino acids. Germline CDR1 and CDR2: LGHDT and YNNKEL (reference sequence). The DNA for the CDR3 is TGTGCCAGCAGCCGAAGGGACAGGGGTACTGAAGCTTTCTTT. Protein sequence: CASSRRDRGTEAFF.

This clonotype was seen more than once but under ten times. CDR3 sequence reads: CASSSSRYNEQFF. The CDR3 DNA follows: TGTGCCAGCAGCTCGTCGAGGTACAATGAGCAGTTCTTC. The chain couples TRBV12-3 or TRBV12-4 to TRBJ2-1; no firm D call. V was trimmed by 6 bases and J by 4 bases, leaving 10 bases between them. The CDR3 has 13 amino acids.

The chain is built from TRBV20-1 and TRBJ2-7; TRBD1 matches at 7 bases. Germline V CDR1 and CDR2: DFQATT, SNEGSKA (reference sequence). The trim removed 6 bases at V and 0 bases at J, leaving 11 bases unmatched. The CDR3 covers 15 residues. The CDR3 here is CSASSTGLASYEQYF. The DNA for the CDR3 is TGCAGTGCATCTTCGACAGGGCTAGCCTCCTACGAGCAGTACTTC.

The chain has TRBV27 and TRBJ2-5; the match to TRBD2 covers 10 bases. With V trimmed by 5 bases and J by 9 bases, 15 bases remained unmatched. Germline assignment: CDR1 MNHEY and CDR2 SMNVEV (reference sequence). The CDR3 covers 16 residues. CDR3 sequence: CASSTRTSGPEEAQYF. The CDR3 coding sequence is TGTGCCAGCAGTACTCGGACTAGCGGCCCGGAGGAGGCCCAGTACTTC.

The J gene is TRBJ2-1, the V gene TRBV11-2, with 7 nucleotides matching TRBD2. Per the germline V gene, CDR1 is SGHAT and CDR2 is FQNNGV. With 2 bases clipped from V and 6 bases from J, the junction kept 7 bases outside the gene matches. CDR3 length: 15 amino acids. CDR3 in amino acids: CASSLWGGHGNEQFF. For the CDR3, the DNA is TGTGCCAGCAGCTTATGGGGGGGTCACGGCAATGAGCAGTTCTTC.

The CDR3 sequence: CASSLARDLLTDTQYF. CDR3 DNA: TGCGCCAGCAGCTTGGCCAGGGACTTACTCACAGATACGCAGTATTTT. The chain links TRBV5-1 to TRBJ2-3, with D possibly matching TRBD2 (6 bases). Germline V CDR1 and CDR2: SGHRS, YFSETQ. The CDR3 has 16 amino acids. V was pared by 0 bases and J by 2 bases, with 13 bases between.

The chain is built from TRBV13 and TRBJ2-7; 7 bases map to TRBD2. Germline CDR1 and CDR2: PRHDT and FYEKMQ (reference sequence). There are 16 residues in the CDR3. J lost 5 bases, V lost 0 bases, and 10 bases had no gene match. In nucleotides, the CDR3 is TGTGCCAGCAGCTTAGGCGGGCGCGGGGGTCTCGACGAGCAGTACTTC. Its protein product is CASSLGGRGGLDEQYF.

This clonotype has just a few counts. The rearrangement links TRBV20-1 to TRBJ2-7, with 7 bases aligning to TRBD2. V was clipped by 0 bases and J by 2 bases; unmatched bases: 7. The length of the CDR3 is 15 residues. Germline CDR1 is DFQATT and CDR2 is SNEGSKA (reference sequence). Here the CDR3 DNA reads TGCAGTGCTAGAGAACCGGGACTACCTACCTACGAGCAGTACTTC. Residues: CSAREPGLPTYEQYF.

This rearrangement joins TRBV12-3 or TRBV12-4 to TRBJ1-1; D might be TRBD1 (5 bases). The CDR3 contains 11 residues. V lost 5 bases, J lost 7 bases, and 8 bases lay in between. The CDR3 sequence is CASSPGHEAFF. In DNA form, the CDR3 reads TGTGCCAGCAGTCCCGGACATGAAGCTTTCTTT.

In its sample, this clonotype was seen a few times. The chain joins TRBV15 to TRBJ1-3; 9 bases fit TRBD1. CDR1 LNHNV and CDR2 YYDKDF come from the germline V gene (reference sequence). The J segment lost 4 bases and the V segment lost 7 bases, leaving 5 bases of the junction unmatched. The CDR3 covers 14 residues. This chain's CDR3 is CATTGTGPGNTIYF. In DNA form, the CDR3 reads TGTGCCACCACCGGGACAGGGCCCGGAAACACCATATATTTT. Together with reference TRBV15 and TRBJ1-3, the CDR3 gives the full variable domain: DAMVIQNPRYQVTQFGKPVTLSCSQTLNHNVMYWYQQKSSQAPKLLFHYYDKDFNNEADTPDNFQSRRPNTSFCFLDIRSPGLGDTAMYLCATTGTGPGNTIYFGEGSWLTVV.

Written as DNA, the CDR3 is TGCGCCAGCAGCCAAGATCTCGGGACAACCTATGGCTACACCTTC. Translating it yields CASSQDLGTTYGYTF. This chain connects TRBV4-3 to TRBJ1-2; D possibly corresponds to TRBD1 (6 bases). The CDR3 is made up of 15 amino acids. CDR1 is LGHNA and CDR2 is YSLEER in the germline V gene. The V end was cut by 0 bases, the J end by 4 bases, with 12 bases between.